This T cell receptor beta chain is from a study of blood T cell repertoires in COVID-19. Across the whole study: The United States, Italy and Spain supplied acute and convalescent COVID-19 samples. T cells, B-cell-depleted T cells, or PBMCs supplied cDNA or gDNA.

The germline V and J ends were trimmed by 6 bases and 3 bases, with 9 bases remaining between them. CDR3 size: 12 residues. As handled by the study authors: Scientists estimated how many nucleated cells there were by amplifying reference gene primers. Some clones are missing from TCRdb's copy, which holds only in-frame ones; the method was immunoSEQ multiplex PCR. That table supplies the V and J calls and clone size; D and trimming were determined from the DNA. Of 60,000 to 70,000 clones in the sample, 65% to 85% are singletons; the top ten hold roughly 4.7%. The receptor was isolated from a woman aged 55 to 70 with acute or convalescent COVID-19. What was sequenced was peripheral blood. V and J are TRBV12-3 or TRBV12-4 and TRBJ2-7; D may be TRBD1 (6 bases). CDR3 in DNA: TGTGCCAGCAGCGGACAGAACTACGAGCAGTACTTC. It yields the protein CASSGQNYEQYF.